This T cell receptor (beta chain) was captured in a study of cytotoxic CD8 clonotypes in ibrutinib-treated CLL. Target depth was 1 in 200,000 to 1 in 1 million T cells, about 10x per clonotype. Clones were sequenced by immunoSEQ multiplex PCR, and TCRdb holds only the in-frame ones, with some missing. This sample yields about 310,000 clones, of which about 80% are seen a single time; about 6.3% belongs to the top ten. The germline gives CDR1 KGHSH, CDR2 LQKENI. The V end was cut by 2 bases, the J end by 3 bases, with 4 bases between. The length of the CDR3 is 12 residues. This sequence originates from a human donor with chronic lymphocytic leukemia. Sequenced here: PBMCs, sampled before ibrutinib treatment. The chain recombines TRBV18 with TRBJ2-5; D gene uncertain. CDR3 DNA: TGTGCCAGCTCACCAAGGGAAGAGACCCAGTACTTC. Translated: CASSPREETQYF.